The next 9 T cell receptor beta chains were all read from a single sample in a study of blood T cell repertoires in COVID-19. TCRdb's table, derived via immunoSEQ multiplex PCR, lists solely in-frame clones and lacks some. The sample has 150,000 to 200,000 clones, roughly 87% seen once. Sequencing was carried out using PBMCs or T cells enriched from blood (not recorded which). The receptors stem from a human donor with acute COVID-19. The donor label of this sample is uncertain.

V usage is TRBV5-1 and J usage is TRBJ2-5; 7 bases agree with TRBD2. V lost 3 bases, J lost 5 bases, and 1 base stayed unmatched. This CDR3 comprises 12 residues. The germline CDR1 and CDR2 sequences are SGHRS and YFSETQ. In DNA, the CDR3 is TGCGCCAGCAGCTCCGGGAGGGAGACCCAGTACTTC. Its protein product is CASSSGRETQYF.

CDR3 coding DNA: TGTGCCAGCAGTCCGGGACAGAGCAATCAGCCCCAGCATTTT. Translation gives CASSPGQSNQPQHF. This chain joins TRBV6-5 and TRBJ1-5; 7 positions match TRBD1. From germline, CDR1 is MNHEY and CDR2 SVGAGI. This CDR3 comprises 14 residues. The V and J ends lost 5 bases and 1 base, in that order; junction bases with no gene match: 2.

The chain is built from TRBV4-3 and TRBJ1-2; 8 positions match TRBD1. CDR1 is LGHNA and CDR2 is YSLEER in the germline V gene. The CDR3 runs to 13 residues. Trimming removed 4 bases from V and 5 bases from J; junction bases left unmatched: 3. CDR3 DNA: TGCGCCAGCAGCCCGGACAGGGATTATGGCTACACCTTC. As protein: CASSPDRDYGYTF.

The chain has TRBV30 and TRBJ2-7; D is perhaps TRBD1 (5 bases). Trimming took 0 bases from V and 5 from J, leaving 11 bases between them. CDR1 is GTSNPN, CDR2 SVGIG, per germline (reference sequence). The CDR3 is made up of 13 amino acids. The CDR3 nucleotides read TGTGCCTGGAGTGTCTCCAGGGCTCACGAGCAGTACTTC. It codes for CAWSVSRAHEQYF. The full variable domain, with the rest looked up from reference TRBV30 and TRBJ2-7, is SQTIHQWPATLVQPVGSPLSLECTVEGTSNPNLYWYRQAAGRGLQLLFYSVGIGQISSEVPQNLSASRPQDRQFILSSKKLLLSDSGFYLCAWSVSRAHEQYFGPGTRLTVT.

This clone was counted a single time. The J gene is TRBJ2-7, the V gene TRBV28; D possibly corresponds to TRBD2 (5 bases). The CDR3 runs to 12 residues. With 2 bases removed from V and 6 bases from J, the gap between germline ends came to 8 bases. The germline V gene has CDR1 MDHEN and CDR2 SYDVKM. The DNA for the CDR3 is TGTGCCAGCAGTTTAAGGCGGGCCGAGCAGTACTTC. Residues: CASSLRRAEQYF.

This clone was seen once. V is TRBV27 and J is TRBJ2-1; tentatively, D is TRBD2 (7 bases). The CDR3 loop spans 12 amino acids. V gave up 5 bases and J gave up 8 bases, with 10 bases separating them. In germline, CDR1 is MNHEY, CDR2 SMNVEV (reference sequence). In DNA, the CDR3 is TGTGCCAGCAGTGGGGGGGCCCATGAGCAGTTCTTC. Its translation: CASSGGAHEQFF.

The chain carries TRBV5-1 and TRBJ2-7, with D possibly TRBD2 on 7 matching bases. Trimming shortened V by 4 bases and J by 7 bases, and 24 bases separated the two germline ends. CDR1 and CDR2 (germline): SGHRS, YFSETQ. The CDR3 covers 16 residues. In DNA form, the CDR3 reads TGCGCCAGCAGCCAGGTGCGGGGGCAAATCCTAGGGGAGCAGTACTTC. Its translation is CASSQVRGQILGEQYF.

The chain couples TRBV18 to TRBJ1-2; D not resolved. Germline V CDR1 and CDR2: KGHSH, LQKENI. The CDR3 covers 13 residues. Trimming pared 5 bases from V and 5 bases from J, leaving 12 bases between. The CDR3 here is CASSEGAWYGYTF. CDR3 nucleotide sequence: TGTGCCAGCTCAGAGGGTGCGTGGTATGGCTACACCTTC.

This clone was detected only once. The chain links TRBV29-1 to TRBJ1-1, with a tentative D call TRBD1 (5 bases). Trimming cost V 4 bases and J 1 base, with 19 bases left between them. CDR1 is SQVTM and CDR2 is ANQGSEA in the germline V gene. The CDR3 has 16 residues. CDR3 amino acids: CSVVGGERPSNTEAFF. CDR3 coding DNA: TGCAGCGTTGTGGGGGGAGAAAGGCCCTCGAACACTGAAGCTTTCTTT.